Following are 22 T cell receptor beta chains from one sample sequenced in a study of blood T cell repertoires in COVID-19 (dated by TCRdb to 2020 to 2022). The library relied on the immunoSEQ multiplex PCR assay. As stored in TCRdb, this immuneACCESS dataset retains in-frame rearrangements with V and J assigned. A fraction of the clones does not appear; measured against another copy, unresolved V genes explain less than half of the discrepancy, and the remainder lacks a known reason. Recorded for this sample are about 270,000 clones; roughly 84% of them occurred a single time. Of the sample, less than 10% is held by the ten largest clones. Sequenced: peripheral blood. These receptors were collected from a human donor in a cohort sampled during active COVID-19.

This clone occurred many times. The V and J genes are TRBV27 and TRBJ1-5; D not resolved. The germline V and J ends were trimmed by 4 bases and 4 bases, with 8 bases remaining between them. CDR1 is MNHEY, CDR2 SMNVEV, per germline (reference sequence). There are 13 residues in the CDR3. CDR3 coding DNA: TGTGCCAGCAGTTCAAGAACTAATCAGCCCCAGCATTTT. Protein sequence: CASSSRTNQPQHF.

The chain couples TRBV11-3 to TRBJ2-2; the D gene is possibly TRBD1 (6 bases). Germline-derived CDR1 and CDR2 are SGHNT and YENEEA. CDR3 length: 15 amino acids. V shed 8 bases and J shed 6 bases, with 19 bases lying between them. The CDR3 coding sequence is TGTGCCAGCTCCACTTCAAGGGGGATGGCCGGGGAGCTGTTTTTT. Protein: CASSTSRGMAGELFF.

The V gene is TRBV3-1 (or the pseudogene TRBV3-2), the J gene TRBJ2-1, with 8 bases that match TRBD2. Germline loops: CDR1 LGHDT, CDR2 YNNKEL (reference sequence). This CDR3 is built from 15 residues. Losses at the gene ends were 4 bases for V and 2 bases for J; bases not matched to a gene: 4. CDR3 DNA sequence: TGTGCCAGCAGCCGCGGGAGGACCACCTACAATGAGCAGTTCTTC. Residues: CASSRGRTTYNEQFF.

V usage is TRBV11-2 and J usage is TRBJ2-3; 10 bases map to TRBD2. The CDR3 spans 17 residues. Losses at the gene ends were 6 bases for V and 4 bases for J; bases not matched to a gene: 13. Germline assignment: CDR1 SGHAT and CDR2 FQNNGV. CDR3 sequence (DNA): TGTGCCAGCAGATTGGAAAAGACTAGCGGGCTCGCAGATACGCAGTATTTT. It specifies CASRLEKTSGLADTQYF. Based on the CDR3 plus reference TRBV11-2 and TRBJ2-3, the full variable domain is EAGVAQSPRYKIIEKRQSVAFWCNPISGHATLYWYQQILGQGPKLLIQFQNNGVVDDSQLPKDRFSAERLKGVDSTLKIQPAKLEDSAVYLCASRLEKTSGLADTQYFGPGTRLTVL.

The rearrangement joins TRBV10-3 to TRBJ2-7, with 10 bases matching TRBD2. Germline V lookup: CDR1 ENHRY, CDR2 SYGVKD. V lost 3 bases to trimming and J lost 0 bases; unmatched junction nucleotides: 11. The CDR3 length is 18 residues. The CDR3 reads CAISDFRSGGPRSYEQYF. CDR3 coding DNA: TGTGCCATCAGTGATTTTCGTAGCGGGGGGCCCCGCTCCTACGAGCAGTACTTC.

Only a few counts were recorded for this clone. The rearrangement joins TRBV3-1 (or the pseudogene TRBV3-2) to TRBJ2-3; 9 bases are a match to TRBD2. The germline gives CDR1 LGHDT, CDR2 YNNKEL (reference sequence). The CDR3 spans 16 residues. The trim removed 4 bases at V and 2 bases at J, leaving 7 bases unmatched. CDR3 DNA sequence: TGTGCCAGCAGCCTTTTAGCGGGAGAGCTCACAGATACGCAGTATTTT. This gives the protein CASSLLAGELTDTQYF.

The chain couples TRBV10-3 to TRBJ1-2; the D gene is possibly TRBD1 (6 bases). The germline V gene encodes CDR1 ENHRY and CDR2 SYGVKD. CDR3 length: 11 amino acids. Trimming pared 3 bases from V and 8 bases from J, leaving 7 bases between. Here the CDR3 DNA reads TGTGCCATCAGTGAAGGGGGAGGCTACACCTTC. Amino acids: CAISEGGGYTF.

The V call is TRBV5-4, the J call TRBJ2-5; the D gene is possibly TRBD2 (5 bases). Germline V gives CDR1 SGHNT, CDR2 YYREEE (reference sequence). The CDR3 covers 14 residues. V lost 3 bases and J 4 bases, leaving 13 bases between the germline ends. CDR3 amino acids: CASSSAGGIETQYF. The CDR3 bases are TGTGCCAGCAGCTCCGCCGGAGGAATAGAGACCCAGTACTTC.

This rearrangement joins TRBV11-2 to TRBJ2-5; no clear D gene. The germline V gene has CDR1 SGHAT and CDR2 FQNNGV. The CDR3 length is 15 residues. V lost 7 bases and J 1 base, leaving 16 bases between the germline ends. The CDR3 sequence is CASTAKARSQETQYF. The DNA for the CDR3 is TGTGCCAGCACCGCCAAAGCCCGATCCCAAGAGACCCAGTACTTC.

The chain carries TRBV18 and TRBJ2-7; TRBD1 agrees at 7 bases. V lost 2 bases, J lost 5 bases, and 9 bases stayed unmatched. The CDR3 has 15 amino acids. Germline loops: CDR1 KGHSH, CDR2 LQKENI. CDR3 sequence (DNA): TGTGCCAGCTCACCATTAGCACAGGGGTTGAACGAGCAGTACTTC. The encoded protein is CASSPLAQGLNEQYF.

The V gene is TRBV10-1, the J gene TRBJ2-3, with D perhaps TRBD2 (5 bases). This CDR3 contains 15 residues. The V end was cut by 0 bases, the J end by 0 bases, with 7 bases between. Germline lookup yields CDR1 WNHNN and CDR2 SYGVQD (reference sequence). The CDR3 loop reads CASSESQRSTDTQYF. CDR3 bases: TGCGCCAGCAGTGAGTCGCAGCGGAGCACAGATACGCAGTATTTT.

The count of this clone is one. V is TRBV2 and J is TRBJ2-3; perhaps TRBD1 as D (5 bases). The germline CDR1 and CDR2 sequences are SNHLY and FYNNEI. Trimming left V 5 bases short and J 0 bases short, with 15 bases between. The CDR3 has 16 residues. CDR3 bases: TGTGCCAGCAGTAGGGCAGGGATACCTAGCACAGATACGCAGTATTTT. Its translation is CASSRAGIPSTDTQYF.

This sequence joins TRBV29-1 and TRBJ2-1; possible D gene TRBD1, 6 bases. From germline, CDR1 is SQVTM and CDR2 ANQGSEA. Trimming stripped 6 bases from V and 6 bases from J, with 18 bases between. The length of the CDR3 is 14 residues. The CDR3 DNA reads TGCAGCGTCTCCGGGACAACGTCGGGCAATGAGCAGTTCTTC. It encodes CSVSGTTSGNEQFF.

CDR3 residues: CSASVIYNEQFF. As DNA, the CDR3 is TGCAGTGCTAGTGTCATCTACAATGAGCAGTTCTTC. This sequence joins TRBV20-1 and TRBJ2-1; D remains ambiguous. Trimming stripped 3 bases from V and 3 bases from J, with 6 bases between. Looked up from germline, CDR1 is DFQATT and CDR2 is SNEGSKA (reference sequence). The CDR3 covers 12 residues.

This chain connects TRBV7-8 to TRBJ1-6; a weak D match, TRBD1 (6 bases). Trimming shortened V by 6 bases and J by 4 bases, and 10 bases separated the two germline ends. Germline lookup yields CDR1 SGHVS and CDR2 FQNEAQ. The CDR3 is 14 amino acids. The CDR3 reads CASSPGAYNSPLHF. In DNA form, the CDR3 reads TGTGCCAGCAGTCCAGGGGCATATAATTCACCCCTCCACTTT.

The V call is TRBV7-9, the J call TRBJ1-4; possibly TRBD1 for D (5 bases). Trimming cost V 4 bases and J 6 bases, with 15 bases left between them. The CDR3 has 15 residues. Germline V gives CDR1 SEHNR, CDR2 FQNEAQ (reference sequence). In nucleotides, the CDR3 is TGTGCCAGCAGCTCAAGGTGGGGGGAGGATGAAAAACTGTTTTTT. Translated: CASSSRWGEDEKLFF.

The CDR3 DNA reads TGTGCCACCGCGTCGGGGGGGCAGGAGACCCAGTACTTC. Protein: CATASGGQETQYF. The genes are TRBV15 and TRBJ2-5; 8 nucleotides match TRBD2. Germline trimming cut 8 bases from V and 5 bases from J; bases unmatched to any gene: 7. CDR3 size: 13 residues. Per the germline V gene, CDR1 is LNHNV and CDR2 is YYDKDF (reference sequence).

The genes are TRBV11-2 and TRBJ2-3; TRBD1 might be the D (7 bases). CDR1 is SGHAT, CDR2 FQNNGV, per germline. The V gene lost 4 bases and the J gene lost 4 bases, with 12 bases spanning the gap. The CDR3 sequence is 14 residues long. The CDR3: CASSWVRGADTQYF. DNA for the CDR3: TGTGCCAGCAGCTGGGTCAGGGGGGCAGATACGCAGTATTTT.

This chain links TRBV27 with TRBJ1-1, with D maybe TRBD1 (5 bases). The ends were cut back, 0 bases at V and 0 bases at J, with 11 bases in the middle. This CDR3 contains 16 residues. In germline, CDR1 is MNHEY, CDR2 SMNVEV (reference sequence). The CDR3: CASSLSGGGVNTEAFF. The CDR3 region has the DNA TGTGCCAGCAGTTTATCAGGTGGGGGGGTGAACACTGAAGCTTTCTTT.

The chain links TRBV19 to TRBJ1-2, with 12 bases aligning to TRBD1. V shed 5 bases and J 7 bases; nucleotides not matched to a gene: 8. This CDR3 has 15 amino acids. The germline gives CDR1 LNHDA, CDR2 SQIVND (reference sequence). The CDR3 reads CASSLPGQGAPGYTF. In DNA, the CDR3 is TGTGCCAGTAGTCTCCCGGGACAGGGGGCGCCTGGCTACACCTTC.

The J gene is TRBJ2-6, the V gene TRBV6-1; the match to TRBD1 covers 7 bases. Germline lookup yields CDR1 MNHNS and CDR2 SASEGT. With V trimmed by 4 bases and J by 2 bases, 5 bases remained unmatched. The CDR3 runs 16 residues. The CDR3 spells CASSVLQGTGANVLTF. DNA of the CDR3: TGTGCCAGCAGTGTACTACAGGGGACTGGGGCCAACGTCCTGACTTTC.

This sequence joins TRBV5-4 and TRBJ2-3, with 10 bases lining up with TRBD1. This CDR3 comprises 15 residues. Germline V gives CDR1 SGHNT, CDR2 YYREEE (reference sequence). With V trimmed by 0 bases and J by 4 bases, 2 bases remained unmatched. The CDR3 region has the DNA TGTGCCAGCAGCTTGGAGGGACAGGGGTCAGATACGCAGTATTTT. Translated: CASSLEGQGSDTQYF.